The 21 T cell receptor beta chains given below trace back to one sample, sequenced in a study of post-analysis software for immune sequencing data. Study observations and caveats: There were five TRBV segments more frequent in patients than controls, and TRBV5-6, TRBV5-1 and TRBV20-1 were among them.

Unique molecular identifiers featured in each of the TCR beta cDNA libraries. A single record per CDR3 protein comes from TCRdb applying MiXCR to the PCR reads. The data hold roughly 730,000 distinct CDR3 sequences, with just under 30% observed a single time. These receptors have no known antigen. The sequenced sample consisted of blood. The source of these receptors is a girl aged 10-17 years with multiple sclerosis.

This clonotype turned up a few times. The chain links TRBV7-9 to TRBJ2-1, with 9 bases aligning to TRBD2. In germline, CDR1 is SEHNR, CDR2 FQNEAQ (reference sequence). With V trimmed by 2 bases and J by 9 bases, 11 bases remained unmatched. This CDR3 has 16 amino acids. As DNA, the CDR3 is TGTGCCAGCAGCTTACCCTCGGGGCGGGGGGGCATTGAGCAGTTCTTC. Its protein is CASSLPSGRGGIEQFF. The whole variable domain, remainder taken from reference TRBV7-9 and TRBJ2-1, is DTGVSQNPRHKITKRGQNVTFRCDPISEHNRLYWYRQTLGQGPEFLTYFQNEAQLEKSRLLSDRFSAERPKGSFSTLEIQRTEQGDSAMYLCASSLPSGRGGIEQFFGPGTRLTVL.

The chain combines TRBV7-2 with TRBJ2-3; D is uncertain. Germline loops: CDR1 SGHTA, CDR2 FQGNSA. The CDR3 spans 11 residues. Trimming took off 11 bases at V and 5 bases at J, with 11 bases between the two ends. The CDR3 DNA is TGTGCCGGCTCGGCAGAAGATACGCAGTATTTT. This translates into CAGSAEDTQYF.

Only a few counts were recorded for this clonotype. V and J are TRBV6-1 and TRBJ2-3; TRBD2 is a possible D gene (6 bases). From germline, CDR1 is MNHNS and CDR2 SASEGT. The CDR3 sequence is 15 residues long. Trimming removed 3 bases from V and 1 base from J, with 11 bases in between. The CDR3 nucleotides read TGTGCCAGCAGTGAGGTGCGGGGACGCACAGATACGCAGTATTTT. Translated: CASSEVRGRTDTQYF.

This clonotype was found many times. The chain joins TRBV3-1 to TRBJ2-3; D not certain. The V gene's germline CDR1 is LGHDT and CDR2 YNNKEL (reference sequence). CDR3 length: 13 residues. V lost 4 bases, J lost 2 bases, and 7 bases lay in between. The CDR3 nucleotides read TGTGCCAGCAGCCCGGTCCTCACAGATACGCAGTATTTT. This translates into CASSPVLTDTQYF.

The chain links TRBV6-5 to TRBJ1-1; D is possibly TRBD1 (5 bases). Germline V gene data show CDR1 as MNHEY and CDR2 as SVGAGI. V lost 5 bases and J 1 base, leaving 17 bases between the germline ends. The CDR3 extends over 16 amino acids. The CDR3 DNA reads TGTGCCAGCAGTAAACCTCCGGGGCAGTCGAACACTGAAGCTTTCTTT. Translation gives CASSKPPGQSNTEAFF.

The rearrangement uses TRBV7-2 and TRBJ1-6; TRBD1 is a possible D gene (5 bases). V was clipped by 2 bases and J by 0 bases, with 17 bases between them. Looked up from germline, CDR1 is SGHTA and CDR2 is FQGNSA. The CDR3 runs 19 residues. The CDR3 loop is CASSLQGMVSGSYNSPLHF. The CDR3 coding sequence is TGTGCCAGCAGCTTACAGGGAATGGTTTCGGGCTCCTATAATTCACCCCTCCACTTT. Looking up the rest from reference TRBV7-2 and TRBJ1-6 gives the full variable domain: GAGVSQSPSNKVTEKGKDVELRCDPISGHTALYWYRQSLGQGLEFLIYFQGNSAPDKSGLPSDRFSAERTGGSVSTLTIQRTQQEDSAVYLCASSLQGMVSGSYNSPLHFGNGTRLTVT.

This clonotype occurred many times. The chain's CDR3 is CSARVQGSGETQYF. As DNA, the CDR3 is TGCAGTGCTAGGGTACAGGGATCAGGAGAGACCCAGTACTTC. The rearrangement joins TRBV20-1 to TRBJ2-5, with D perhaps matching TRBD1 (6 bases). Trimming stripped 3 bases from V and 4 bases from J, with 15 bases between. The CDR3 loop spans 14 amino acids. Germline loops: CDR1 DFQATT, CDR2 SNEGSKA (reference sequence).

The chain couples TRBV12-3 or TRBV12-4 to TRBJ2-7; 8 bases map to TRBD2. The CDR3 is 15 residues long. V gave up 6 bases and J gave up 3 bases; unmatched junction bases: 10. CDR3: CASRKGLAGYYEQYF. In DNA, the CDR3 is TGTGCCAGCAGAAAGGGGCTAGCGGGCTACTACGAGCAGTACTTC.

V and J are TRBV20-1 and TRBJ1-4; 7 bases line up with TRBD1. Germline assignment: CDR1 DFQATT and CDR2 SNEGSKA (reference sequence). Germline trimming cut 6 bases from V and 10 bases from J; bases unmatched to any gene: 11. This CDR3 is built from 13 residues. The CDR3 bases are TGCAGTGCCCCGGATAGGGGGCCACGAAAACTGTTTTTT. This codes for CSAPDRGPRKLFF.

The chain carries TRBV19 and TRBJ1-1; D gene ambiguous. CDR1 and CDR2 from the germline V gene are LNHDA and SQIVND (reference sequence). This CDR3 comprises 13 residues. V dropped 4 bases and J dropped 2 bases, with 8 bases sitting between them. CDR3 amino acids: CASSSGVNTEAFF. DNA for the CDR3: TGTGCCAGTAGTAGCGGGGTTAACACTGAAGCTTTCTTT.

This rearrangement joins TRBV27 to TRBJ2-1, with 16 bases aligning to TRBD2. V shed 4 bases, J shed 9 bases, and the junction held 3 bases outside the gene matches. Germline V gene lookup returns CDR1 MNHEY and CDR2 SMNVEV (reference sequence). The length of the CDR3 is 15 residues. CDR3 sequence (DNA): TGTGCCAGCAGTTCGGGACTAGCGGGGGGGCCTGAGCAGTTCTTC. It encodes CASSSGLAGGPEQFF.

This clonotype turned up a few times. The chain recombines TRBV20-1 with TRBJ2-7; 12 bases map to TRBD2. This CDR3 contains 13 residues. Trimming removed 2 bases from V and 5 bases from J; junction bases left unmatched: 1. CDR1 and CDR2 from the germline V gene are DFQATT and SNEGSKA (reference sequence). The CDR3 loop reads CSARLAGGNEQYF. CDR3 nucleotides: TGCAGTGCTAGACTAGCGGGAGGGAACGAGCAGTACTTC.

J is TRBJ1-2 and V is TRBV7-2, with D uncertain. V lost 5 bases, J lost 4 bases, and 17 bases lay in between. The CDR3 is 15 amino acids. Germline CDR1 reads SGHTA; CDR2 reads FQGNSA. This chain's CDR3 is CASSGRSRSCYGYTF. The CDR3 DNA reads as TGTGCCAGCAGCGGACGGTCCCGTTCGTGCTATGGCTACACCTTC.

To note about this clonotype: Possible read error: a much larger clone is one base away. The chain couples TRBV10-3 to TRBJ2-3, with TRBD1 identical over 9 bases. The CDR3 totals 15 residues. Germline-derived CDR1 and CDR2 are ENHRY and SYGVKD. The CDR3 spells CATSNPGQGTGTQYF. The CDR3 DNA reads TGTGCCACCTCTAACCCGGGACAGGGTACAGGTACGCAGTATTTT.

V is TRBV11-2 and J is TRBJ2-1; D may be TRBD1 or TRBD2 (6 bases each). The CDR3 length is 14 residues. Germline values: CDR1 SGHAT, CDR2 FQNNGV. V was trimmed by 5 bases and J by 12 bases, leaving 20 bases between them. The CDR3 region is CASSLGGYTSGQFF. CDR3 DNA: TGTGCCAGCAGCCTCGGGGGCTATACCAGCGGGCAGTTCTTC. Full variable domain (outside the CDR3, taken from reference TRBV11-2 and TRBJ2-1): EAGVAQSPRYKIIEKRQSVAFWCNPISGHATLYWYQQILGQGPKLLIQFQNNGVVDDSQLPKDRFSAERLKGVDSTLKIQPAKLEDSAVYLCASSLGGYTSGQFFGPGTRLTVL.

The chain has TRBV7-2 and TRBJ2-4, with 8 bases matching TRBD2. Per germline, CDR1 SGHTA and CDR2 FQGNSA. The CDR3 runs to 17 residues. V lost 5 bases, J lost 5 bases, and 14 bases stayed unmatched. CDR3 in amino acids: CASSRQPSGFPENIQYF. DNA for the CDR3: TGTGCCAGCAGCCGACAACCTAGCGGGTTCCCAGAAAACATTCAGTACTTC.

This chain uses TRBV2 with TRBJ2-4; possibly TRBD1 for D (5 bases). Trimming stripped 3 bases from V and 2 bases from J, with 8 bases between. CDR1 and CDR2 from the germline V gene are SNHLY and FYNNEI. The CDR3 spans 14 residues. The CDR3 region is CASSDLGPKNIQYF. The CDR3 DNA follows: TGTGCCAGCAGTGACTTGGGGCCCAAAAACATTCAGTACTTC.

This clonotype was recorded a few times. This chain uses TRBV7-2 with TRBJ2-4; perhaps TRBD1 as D (5 bases). The CDR3 has 13 residues. Trimming took 3 bases from V and 8 from J, leaving 11 bases between them. In germline, CDR1 is SGHTA, CDR2 FQGNSA. The CDR3 DNA follows: TGTGCCAGCAGCTTGGGGCATGGGGACATTCAGTACTTC. Protein: CASSLGHGDIQYF.

In its sample, this clonotype was seen a few times. The chain couples TRBV5-1 to TRBJ1-2; possibly TRBD1 for D (5 bases). This CDR3 has 15 amino acids. Germline V lookup: CDR1 SGHRS, CDR2 YFSETQ. The V end was cut by 0 bases, the J end by 6 bases, with 15 bases between. This CDR3 is CASSLDVWEGNGYTF. The CDR3 DNA is TGCGCCAGCAGCTTGGATGTCTGGGAGGGGAATGGCTACACCTTC.

Only a few counts were recorded for this clonotype. The rearrangement joins TRBV29-1 to TRBJ1-4; 7 bases fit TRBD1. Per germline, CDR1 SQVTM and CDR2 ANQGSEA. This CDR3 has 13 amino acids. V lost 6 bases to trimming and J lost 5 bases; unmatched junction nucleotides: 6. Here the CDR3 reads CSVRDSLNEKLFF. The DNA for the CDR3 is TGCAGCGTGAGGGACAGTTTAAATGAAAAACTGTTTTTT.

This clonotype was seen only a few times. The chain is built from TRBV6-1 and TRBJ1-5; D is undetermined. V was shortened by 8 bases and J by 0 bases, with 14 bases between the two germline ends. The CDR3 runs 15 residues. Germline V gives CDR1 MNHNS, CDR2 SASEGT. The CDR3 region has the DNA TGTGCCAGCGCTCACCGGTCCGATAGCAATCAGCCCCAGCATTTT. It specifies CASAHRSDSNQPQHF.